The 25 T cell receptor beta chains given below trace back to one sample, sequenced in a study of beta chain features in type 1 diabetes. Sequencing targeted expressed TCRB transcripts, as all isolated RNA had been reverse transcribed. Sequencing was performed with immunoSEQ multiplex PCR; in TCRdb, only in-frame clones are kept and a portion is missing. The table records more than 130,000 clones, less than 8.5% of them present only once. Specimen: central memory CD4+ T cells from blood. The receptors shown here come from a woman in her twenties or thirties in good health.

The rearrangement joins TRBV9 to TRBJ2-7; TRBD1 agrees at 7 bases. The CDR3 loop spans 15 amino acids. CDR1 is SGDLS and CDR2 is YYNGEE in the germline V gene. J gave up 5 bases and V 4 bases, and 12 bases lay outside the gene matches. CDR3 nucleotides: TGTGCCAGCAGCACCTCTACAGGGGCTCGGGACGAGCAGTACTTC. This encodes CASSTSTGARDEQYF. The variable domain in full, with the rest retrieved from reference TRBV9 and TRBJ2-7, is DSGVTQTPKHLITATGQRVTLRCSPRSGDLSVYWYQQSLDQGLQFLIQYYNGEERAKGNILERFSAQQFPDLHSELNLSSLELGDSALYFCASSTSTGARDEQYFGPGTRLTVT.

The sample holds a few counts of this clone. The V gene is TRBV11-2, the J gene TRBJ2-5; TRBD2 matches at 9 bases. J lost 2 bases, V lost 5 bases, and 6 bases had no gene match. Germline CDR1 and CDR2: SGHAT and FQNNGV. CDR3 size: 15 residues. CDR3 amino acids: CASSILAGVQETQYF. Written as DNA, the CDR3 is TGTGCCAGCAGCATACTAGCGGGCGTTCAAGAGACCCAGTACTTC. Using reference TRBV11-2 and TRBJ2-5 for the parts outside the CDR3, the full variable domain is EAGVAQSPRYKIIEKRQSVAFWCNPISGHATLYWYQQILGQGPKLLIQFQNNGVVDDSQLPKDRFSAERLKGVDSTLKIQPAKLEDSAVYLCASSILAGVQETQYFGPGTRLLVL.

This clone was counted only a few times. V and J are TRBV7-3 and TRBJ2-3, with 8 bases aligning to TRBD1. The CDR3 has 14 amino acids. Germline V gives CDR1 SGHTA, CDR2 FQGTGA. J lost 3 bases, V lost 6 bases, and 5 bases had no gene match. Written as DNA, the CDR3 is TGTGCCAGCAGATCAGGACAGGGAACAGATACGCAGTATTTT. Protein: CASRSGQGTDTQYF. The full variable domain, in which reference TRBV7-3 and TRBJ2-3 provide the parts outside the CDR3, is GAGVSQTPSNKVTEKGKYVELRCDPISGHTALYWYRQSLGQGPEFLIYFQGTGAADDSGLPNDRFFAVRPEGSVSTLKIQRTERGDSAVYLCASRSGQGTDTQYFGPGTRLTVL.

The sample holds a few counts of this clone. The CDR3 protein is CASSQQGQGAAGELFF. The CDR3 bases are TGCGCCAGCAGCCAACAAGGACAGGGGGCAGCCGGGGAGCTGTTTTTT. The J gene is TRBJ2-2, the V gene TRBV4-3; 11 nucleotides line up with TRBD1. The V gene's germline CDR1 is LGHNA and CDR2 YSLEER. The CDR3 runs 16 residues. V was pared by 2 bases and J by 6 bases, with 5 bases of the junction left unmatched.

This clone was counted a few times. The chain joins TRBV9 to TRBJ2-3; 10 bases are shared with TRBD1. The CDR3 totals 17 residues. CDR1 is SGDLS, CDR2 YYNGEE, per germline. J lost 3 bases, V lost 0 bases, and 7 bases had no gene match. The CDR3 spells CASSVAPGQGRTDTQYF. As DNA, the CDR3 is TGTGCCAGCAGCGTAGCTCCGGGACAGGGGAGAACAGATACGCAGTATTTT. The full variable domain, rest sourced from reference TRBV9 and TRBJ2-3, is DSGVTQTPKHLITATGQRVTLRCSPRSGDLSVYWYQQSLDQGLQFLIQYYNGEERAKGNILERFSAQQFPDLHSELNLSSLELGDSALYFCASSVAPGQGRTDTQYFGPGTRLTVL.

This clone was found a few times. The chain employs TRBV7-8 and TRBJ2-5; 8 nucleotides match TRBD2. V was pared by 6 bases and J by 2 bases, with 5 bases of the junction left unmatched. The CDR3 is 14 residues long. CDR1 and CDR2 (germline): SGHVS, FQNEAQ. Written as DNA, the CDR3 is TGTGCCAGCAGGGAGCGGGAGCTACAAGAGACCCAGTACTTC. Residues: CASRERELQETQYF.

The genes are TRBV4-2 and TRBJ2-1; 8 bases are shared with TRBD2. Germline V CDR1 and CDR2: LGHNA, YNFKEQ. The CDR3 covers 19 residues. The V gene end was trimmed by 3 bases and the J gene end by 7 bases; junction bases not matched to a gene: 20. The CDR3 is CASSHDGLSSGSPGNEQFF. The CDR3 coding sequence is TGTGCCAGCAGCCATGATGGACTATCGAGCGGGAGTCCAGGGAATGAGCAGTTCTTC.

The chain employs TRBV18 and TRBJ1-1; TRBD1 aligns across 9 bases. The CDR3 covers 15 residues. The V gene end was trimmed by 6 bases and the J gene end by 2 bases; junction bases not matched to a gene: 7. Germline CDR1 and CDR2: KGHSH and LQKENI. In DNA, the CDR3 is TGTGCCAGCTCTCTAGGGACAGGGAGTAACACTGAAGCTTTCTTT. Translation gives CASSLGTGSNTEAFF.

The chain carries TRBV4-2 and TRBJ2-7; the match to TRBD2 covers 7 bases. CDR3 length equals 18 residues. J gave up 0 bases and V 2 bases, and 13 bases lay outside the gene matches. CDR1 is LGHNA, CDR2 YNFKEQ, per germline. The CDR3 spells CASSQYSSGEGFSYEQYF. DNA of the CDR3: TGTGCCAGCAGCCAATACTCTAGCGGAGAGGGGTTCTCCTACGAGCAGTACTTC.

This clone has a handful of counts. This CDR3 is CAISITPGDTQYF. The CDR3 coding sequence is TGTGCCATCAGTATCACTCCGGGGGATACGCAGTATTTT. The rearrangement uses TRBV10-3 and TRBJ2-3, with D perhaps matching TRBD2 (5 bases). The CDR3 sequence is 13 residues long. CDR1 ENHRY and CDR2 SYGVKD come from the germline V gene. Trimming stripped 5 bases from V and 6 bases from J, with 12 bases between.

The chain has TRBV7-3 and TRBJ1-1; no definite D call. The CDR3 length is 13 residues. Germline CDR1 SGHTA, CDR2 FQGTGA. Trimming pared 5 bases from V and 0 bases from J, leaving 7 bases between. The CDR3 DNA is TGTGCCAGCAGCAAGACACTGAACACTGAAGCTTTCTTT. Protein: CASSKTLNTEAFF.

The chain couples TRBV6-6 to TRBJ2-3, with 11 nucleotides matching TRBD2. The V and J ends lost 9 bases and 6 bases, in that order; junction bases with no gene match: 14. The CDR3 covers 16 residues. The germline CDR1 and CDR2 sequences are MNHNY and SVGAGI (reference sequence). The CDR3 DNA reads as TGTGCCAGTAAACCGGGACTAGCGGAAAAGGGGGATACGCAGTATTTT. Amino acid sequence: CASKPGLAEKGDTQYF.

This clone came up a few times. The rearrangement joins TRBV6-5 to TRBJ2-7; possible D gene TRBD2, 5 bases. The CDR3 has 13 amino acids. Germline assignment: CDR1 MNHEY and CDR2 SVGAGI. The V end was cut by 0 bases, the J end by 7 bases, with 10 bases between. As DNA, the CDR3 is TGTGCCAGCAGTTACTCGAGAGGGTCTGAGCAGTACTTC. This gives the protein CASSYSRGSEQYF.

In the case of this clone: Additional DNA sequences in this sample encode the identical CDR3. This CDR3 is CASSFGGGETQYF. The CDR3 DNA is TGTGCCAGCAGCTTCGGGGGTGGAGAGACCCAGTACTTC. The V call is TRBV7-2, the J call TRBJ2-5; D possibly corresponds to TRBD2 (6 bases). The germline V and J ends were trimmed by 3 bases and 4 bases, with 9 bases remaining between them. The CDR3 has 13 amino acids. Per the germline V gene, CDR1 is SGHTA and CDR2 is FQGNSA.

The chain links TRBV7-8 to TRBJ2-1, with 11 bases that match TRBD2. This CDR3 has 15 residues. J gave up 5 bases and V 3 bases, and 3 bases lay outside the gene matches. Germline V gives CDR1 SGHVS, CDR2 FQNEAQ. The CDR3 sequence: CASSLGLAENNEQFF. CDR3 nucleotides: TGTGCCAGCAGCTTGGGACTAGCGGAAAACAATGAGCAGTTCTTC.

This sequence joins TRBV28 and TRBJ2-3; 7 nucleotides agree with TRBD2. From germline, CDR1 is MDHEN and CDR2 SYDVKM. The CDR3 totals 14 residues. CDR3 loop: CGHKASGLTDTQYF. The CDR3 DNA reads TGTGGCCACAAGGCTAGCGGACTCACAGATACGCAGTATTTT.

The CDR3 sequence is CASSLRQGVDEQFF. As DNA, the CDR3 is TGTGCCAGCTCACTAAGACAGGGTGTGGATGAGCAGTTCTTC. V and J are TRBV18 and TRBJ2-1, with 7 bases identical to TRBD1. Per germline, CDR1 KGHSH and CDR2 LQKENI. The length of the CDR3 is 14 residues. The V segment lost 4 bases and the J segment 8 bases; nucleotides outside the gene matches: 8.

This clone was seen only a few times. At the DNA level, this CDR3 is encoded by other sequences in the same sample as well. The CDR3 loop is CASSLDPRTSGRAGKTQYF. The CDR3 coding sequence is TGTGCCAGCAGCTTAGATCCCAGGACTAGCGGGAGGGCCGGGAAGACCCAGTACTTC. The chain employs TRBV7-2 and TRBJ2-5; 15 nucleotides align to TRBD2. CDR3 length: 19 residues. Germline trimming cut 1 base from V and 6 bases from J; bases unmatched to any gene: 12. Germline V gene lookup returns CDR1 SGHTA and CDR2 FQGNSA.

This clone has only a few counts. The chain uses TRBV11-2 and TRBJ2-3; 14 bases are a match to TRBD2. Trimming removed 5 bases from V and 6 bases from J; junction bases left unmatched: 10. Germline V gives CDR1 SGHAT, CDR2 FQNNGV. The CDR3 has 17 amino acids. This chain's CDR3 is CASSKTGTSGSADTQYF. The CDR3 DNA reads as TGTGCCAGCAGCAAAACCGGGACTAGCGGGAGCGCGGATACGCAGTATTTT.

The chain has TRBV19 and TRBJ2-5; TRBD1 aligns across 7 bases. Germline lookup yields CDR1 LNHDA and CDR2 SQIVND (reference sequence). This CDR3 spans 12 amino acids. With 9 bases clipped from V and 4 bases from J, the junction kept 5 bases outside the gene matches. The CDR3 coding sequence is TGTGCCAGCAGGGGGTTTTCAGAGACCCAGTACTTC. Translation: CASRGFSETQYF.

This clone was picked up a small number of times. The chain has TRBV2 and TRBJ1-5; D remains unclear. V was shortened by 1 base and J by 5 bases, with 9 bases between the two germline ends. The CDR3 is 14 residues long. CDR1 is SNHLY, CDR2 FYNNEI, per germline. The CDR3 region is CASSEGQVDQPQHF. CDR3 coding DNA: TGTGCCAGCAGTGAAGGGCAGGTTGATCAGCCCCAGCATTTT.

This clone came up a few times. The V gene is TRBV7-2, the J gene TRBJ2-1; 13 bases map to TRBD2. V dropped 6 bases and J dropped 7; count of bases not matched to a gene: 6. CDR3 length equals 15 residues. The germline V gene has CDR1 SGHTA and CDR2 FQGNSA. The CDR3 DNA is TGTGCCAGCAGTTGGACTAGCGGGAGTTTTAATGAGCAGTTCTTC. As protein: CASSWTSGSFNEQFF.

The sample holds a few counts of this clone. The V and J genes are TRBV7-3 and TRBJ2-4; D is unresolved. CDR1 and CDR2 from the germline V gene are SGHTA and FQGTGA. V dropped 1 base and J dropped 8 bases, with 12 bases sitting between them. CDR3 length: 14 amino acids. In nucleotides, the CDR3 is TGTGCCAGCAGCTTAAATACGGGTCCCCACATTCAGTACTTC. Translating gives CASSLNTGPHIQYF.

This clone was detected a few times. The gene calls are TRBV19 and TRBJ2-2; TRBD1 might be the D (6 bases). This CDR3 has 15 residues. Germline CDR1 LNHDA, CDR2 SQIVND (reference sequence). Trimming removed 6 bases from V and 4 bases from J, with 15 bases in between. The CDR3 DNA reads TGTGCCAGTAGGGACTGGACAGCCGGCACCGGGGAGCTGTTTTTT. Protein: CASRDWTAGTGELFF.

This clone was counted a few times. The gene calls are TRBV30 and TRBJ2-3, with no clear D. Per germline, CDR1 GTSNPN and CDR2 SVGIG (reference sequence). V lost 3 bases to trimming and J lost 0 bases, with 4 bases between them. The CDR3 has 12 amino acids. This CDR3 is CAWRESTDTQYF. The CDR3 coding sequence is TGTGCCTGGAGGGAGAGCACAGATACGCAGTATTTT.